Shown below are 18 T cell receptor beta chains from a single sample sequenced in a study of blood T cell repertoires in COVID-19 (dated by TCRdb to 2019 to 2021). Library method: the immunoSEQ multiplex PCR assay. The immuneACCESS repertoire file appears here via TCRdb, limited to in-frame rearrangements. These files lack a portion of the clones; in checked studies, under half of the deficit traces to unresolved V genes, and the cause of the others is not known. In all, the sample holds some 11,000 clones, and 70% to 90% of those were seen once. In total, the top ten clones hold roughly 26% of the sample. The source material was peripheral blood. The receptors shown here come from a man aged 25 to 45 with active or convalescent COVID-19.

The V gene is TRBV11-2, the J gene TRBJ1-3; D uncertain. The length of the CDR3 is 13 residues. Trimming shortened V by 8 bases and J by 4 bases, and 12 bases separated the two germline ends. Germline V gene lookup returns CDR1 SGHAT and CDR2 FQNNGV. CDR3 sequence reads: CASGSGTGNTIYF. The DNA of the CDR3 is TGTGCCAGCGGCTCAGGCACGGGAAACACCATATATTTT.

The V call is TRBV30, the J call TRBJ2-7, with 7 bases identical to TRBD1. V lost 3 bases, J lost 6 bases, and 23 bases stayed unmatched. The germline CDR1 and CDR2 sequences are GTSNPN and SVGIG (reference sequence). The CDR3 has 18 amino acids. The chain's CDR3 is CAWSPGQGEDFWGLEQYF. The CDR3 region has the DNA TGTGCCTGGAGCCCAGGGCAGGGGGAAGACTTCTGGGGGCTCGAGCAGTACTTC. The full variable domain, in which reference TRBV30 and TRBJ2-7 provide the parts outside the CDR3, is SQTIHQWPATLVQPVGSPLSLECTVEGTSNPNLYWYRQAAGRGLQLLFYSVGIGQISSEVPQNLSASRPQDRQFILSSKKLLLSDSGFYLCAWSPGQGEDFWGLEQYFGPGTRLTVT.

The V and J genes are TRBV4-1 and TRBJ1-6, with TRBD1 matching 7 bases. CDR3 length: 15 residues. V shed 4 bases and J 5 bases; nucleotides not matched to a gene: 5. CDR1 is MGHRA, CDR2 YSYEKL, per germline. In DNA, the CDR3 is TGCGCCAGCAGCCTAAACGACAGGGATAATTCACCCCTCCACTTT. It specifies CASSLNDRDNSPLHF.

The rearrangement joins TRBV7-9 to TRBJ2-3; 7 nucleotides line up with TRBD2. The CDR3 runs 17 residues. Germline CDR1 reads SEHNR; CDR2 reads FQNEAQ (reference sequence). With 5 bases clipped from V and 0 bases from J, the junction kept 11 bases outside the gene matches. The CDR3 here is CASSPPLDGGSTDTQYF. The CDR3 DNA is TGTGCCAGCAGCCCACCCCTGGACGGGGGGAGCACAGATACGCAGTATTTT.

J is TRBJ2-5 and V is TRBV15; D is perhaps TRBD1 (6 bases). The V end was cut by 4 bases, the J end by 3 bases, with 15 bases between. The CDR3 covers 15 residues. Germline loops: CDR1 LNHNV, CDR2 YYDKDF (reference sequence). As DNA, the CDR3 is TGTGCCACCAGCACCTACAGGGTTGGGGAAGAGACCCAGTACTTC. Its translation is CATSTYRVGEETQYF. Looking up the rest from reference TRBV15 and TRBJ2-5 gives the full variable domain: DAMVIQNPRYQVTQFGKPVTLSCSQTLNHNVMYWYQQKSSQAPKLLFHYYDKDFNNEADTPDNFQSRRPNTSFCFLDIRSPGLGDTAMYLCATSTYRVGEETQYFGPGTRLLVL.

The chain employs TRBV19 and TRBJ1-1; TRBD1 is a possible D gene (5 bases). The V gene's germline CDR1 is LNHDA and CDR2 SQIVND (reference sequence). The CDR3 is made up of 13 amino acids. The CDR3 here is CATSPPGHTEAFF. CDR3 sequence (DNA): TGTGCGACCTCCCCCCCAGGGCATACTGAAGCTTTCTTT.

This chain connects TRBV7-6 to TRBJ1-2, with a weak D call TRBD1 (6 bases). The CDR3 is 13 residues long. CDR1 and CDR2 from the germline V gene are SGHVS and FNYEAQ. V lost 5 bases and J 5 bases, leaving 12 bases between the germline ends. The CDR3 loop is CASSGRDTYGYTF. In DNA, the CDR3 is TGTGCCAGCAGCGGACGGGACACGTATGGCTACACCTTC. Together with reference TRBV7-6 and TRBJ1-2, the CDR3 gives the full variable domain: GAGVSQSPRYKVTKRGQDVALRCDPISGHVSLYWYRQALGQGPEFLTYFNYEAQQDKSGLPNDRFSAERPEGSISTLTIQRTEQRDSAMYRCASSGRDTYGYTFGSGTRLTVV.

V usage is TRBV9 and J usage is TRBJ1-2; possibly TRBD1 for D (5 bases). CDR1 SGDLS and CDR2 YYNGEE come from the germline V gene. The CDR3 is 14 residues long. Trimming took off 0 bases at V and 3 bases at J, with 9 bases between the two ends. The CDR3 bases are TGTGCCAGCAGCGTAGCGGACACCTACTATGGCTACACCTTC. Protein: CASSVADTYYGYTF.

The J gene is TRBJ2-2, the V gene TRBV13, with 7 bases identical to TRBD2. V lost 1 base, J lost 0 bases, and 8 bases stayed unmatched. CDR3 size: 18 residues. The germline gives CDR1 PRHDT, CDR2 FYEKMQ (reference sequence). CDR3 DNA: TGTGCCAGCAGCTTAGCTCTGCGGGGGTTTCCGAACACCGGGGAGCTGTTTTTT. It translates to CASSLALRGFPNTGELFF.

This chain connects TRBV4-1 to TRBJ2-7, with 9 bases that match TRBD1. Per germline, CDR1 MGHRA and CDR2 YSYEKL. V shed 1 base and J 4 bases; nucleotides not matched to a gene: 8. The CDR3 loop spans 16 amino acids. CDR3: CASSQAETGGIYEQYF. The CDR3 nucleotides are TGCGCCAGCAGCCAAGCCGAAACAGGGGGCATTTACGAGCAGTACTTC.

The chain couples TRBV25-1 to TRBJ2-2, with TRBD1 identical over 8 bases. After removal of 10 bases from V and 2 bases from J, the junction contained 9 bases not matched to a gene. In germline, CDR1 is MGHDK, CDR2 SYGVNS. The CDR3 contains 15 residues. The CDR3 nucleotides read TGTGCCACCACGGAGACAGGGGATAACACCGGGGAGCTGTTTTTT. Encoded protein: CATTETGDNTGELFF.

This chain connects TRBV19 to TRBJ1-1; D might be TRBD1 (6 bases). This CDR3 has 12 amino acids. CDR1 and CDR2 (germline): LNHDA, SQIVND (reference sequence). V was pared by 5 bases and J by 3 bases, with 7 bases between. The chain's CDR3 is CASSYRDTEAFF. The CDR3, as DNA: TGTGCCAGTAGTTACAGGGACACTGAAGCTTTCTTT.

This chain uses TRBV15 with TRBJ1-6; D gene uncertain. The V gene lost 5 bases and the J gene lost 1 base, with 6 bases spanning the gap. Germline CDR1 reads LNHNV; CDR2 reads YYDKDF (reference sequence). The length of the CDR3 is 14 residues. The CDR3 protein is CATSAASYNSPLHF. DNA of the CDR3: TGTGCCACCAGCGCGGCTTCCTATAATTCACCCCTCCACTTT.

The CDR3 loop is CASSLAAGGPETQYF. The CDR3 bases are TGCGCCAGCAGCTTGGCAGCGGGGGGGCCCGAGACCCAGTACTTC. The genes are TRBV5-1 and TRBJ2-5; TRBD2 matches at 10 bases. CDR3 length: 15 residues. V lost 0 bases and J lost 5; bases outside the gene matches: 4. Germline V lookup: CDR1 SGHRS, CDR2 YFSETQ.

V and J are TRBV21-1 and TRBJ2-5; the D call TRBD1 from the table was never checked on the DNA. TRBV21-1 is a recognized pseudogene. This CDR3 contains 14 residues. The CDR3 spells CASIIRDTQETQYF. The CDR3 DNA follows: TGTGCCAGCATTATCCGGGACACACAAGAGACCCAGTACTTC.

The chain carries TRBV3-1 (or the pseudogene TRBV3-2) and TRBJ1-3; D ambiguous. The ends were cut back, 6 bases at V and 4 bases at J, with 16 bases in the middle. The CDR3 has 15 amino acids. From germline, CDR1 is LGHDT and CDR2 YNNKEL (reference sequence). Written as DNA, the CDR3 is TGTGCCAGCAGACACGGGTCTGGTAGGGGAAACACCATATATTTT. Protein: CASRHGSGRGNTIYF.

CDR3 in amino acids: CASSLTGGSTGANVLTF. CDR3 in DNA: TGCGCCAGCAGCTTAACAGGGGGTAGTACTGGGGCCAACGTCCTGACTTTC. J is TRBJ2-6 and V is TRBV5-1; 8 positions match TRBD1. J lost 2 bases, V lost 2 bases, and 6 bases had no gene match. The CDR3 has 17 amino acids. Germline values: CDR1 SGHRS, CDR2 YFSETQ.

This clone was recorded once. The chain employs TRBV19 and TRBJ2-2, with 9 bases lining up with TRBD1. Unmatched junction bases numbered 10, after V lost 7 bases and J lost 4 bases. Germline CDR1 LNHDA, CDR2 SQIVND (reference sequence). This CDR3 is 16 amino acids long. CDR3 loop: CASKPSGQGGTGELFF. CDR3 bases: TGTGCCAGTAAACCTTCGGGACAGGGAGGCACCGGGGAGCTGTTTTTT.